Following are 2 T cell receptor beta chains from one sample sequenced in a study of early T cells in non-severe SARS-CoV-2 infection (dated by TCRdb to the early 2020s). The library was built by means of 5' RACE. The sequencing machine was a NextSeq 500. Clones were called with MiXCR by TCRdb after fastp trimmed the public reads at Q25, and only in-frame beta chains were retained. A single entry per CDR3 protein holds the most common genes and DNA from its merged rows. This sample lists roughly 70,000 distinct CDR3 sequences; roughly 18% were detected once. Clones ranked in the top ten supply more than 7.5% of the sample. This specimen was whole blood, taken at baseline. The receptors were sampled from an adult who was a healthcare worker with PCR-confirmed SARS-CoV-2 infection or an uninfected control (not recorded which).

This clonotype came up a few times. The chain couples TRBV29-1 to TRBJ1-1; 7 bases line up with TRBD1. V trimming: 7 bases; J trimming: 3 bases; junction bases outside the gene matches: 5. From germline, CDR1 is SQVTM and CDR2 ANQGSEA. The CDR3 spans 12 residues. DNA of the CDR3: TGCAGCGGGAGACAGGGTGACACTGAAGCTTTCTTT. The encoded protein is CSGRQGDTEAFF. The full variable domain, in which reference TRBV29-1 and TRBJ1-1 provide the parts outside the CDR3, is SAVISQKPSRDICQRGTSLTIQCQVDSQVTMMFWYRQQPGQSLTLIATANQGSEATYESGFVIDKFPISRPNLTFSTLTVSNMSPEDSSIYLCSGRQGDTEAFFGQGTRLTVV.

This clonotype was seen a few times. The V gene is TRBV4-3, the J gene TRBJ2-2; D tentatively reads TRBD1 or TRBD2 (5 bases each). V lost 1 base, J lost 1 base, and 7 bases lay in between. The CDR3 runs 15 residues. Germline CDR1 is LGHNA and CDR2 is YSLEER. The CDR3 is CASSQAGLNTGELFF. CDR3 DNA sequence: TGCGCCAGCAGCCAAGCGGGGCTGAACACCGGGGAGCTGTTTTTT.